This is a list of T cell receptor beta chains from one sample in a study of cytomegalovirus exposure and HLA in healthy donors. Libraries were prepared by immunoSEQ multiplex PCR; TCRdb keeps only in-frame clonotypes and omits some of them. The sample contains under 150,000 clones, almost 85% of which appear only once. Material: PBMCs. Every receptor here comes from a man aged 30 to 39 in good health and CMV-seropositive. The CDR3 runs from the conserved cysteine through the conserved F or W. The D gene is left open where the match is weak. Clone size is stated in some rows and not others, as once, few, many or a class when expanded.

J gene	V gene	clone size	D gene	CDR3 DNA	CDR3 protein
TRBJ1-2	TRBV6-1	.	.	TGTGCCAGCAGCGAAGGAGAAAACTATGGCTACACCTTC	CASSEGENYGYTF
TRBJ1-2	TRBV4-1	few	.	TGCGCCAGCAGCCCCCATGGGGCAGAGAGCTATGGCTACACCTTC	CASSPHGAESYGYTF
TRBJ1-2	TRBV6-5	.	.	TGTGCCAGCAGCCCCGACAGGAGCTTCTATGGCTACACCTTC	CASSPDRSFYGYTF
TRBJ1-1	TRBV9	once	.	TGTGCCAGCAGCTCCCCGGGGGGGAGCACTGAAGCTTTCTTT	CASSSPGGSTEAFF
TRBJ2-2	TRBV7-3	.	TRBD2	TGTGCCAGCAGCGGTATAGGCGGGGGGGCCACCTCCGGGGAGCTGTTTTTT	CASSGIGGGATSGELFF
TRBJ2-5	TRBV18	.	.	TGTGCCAGCTCACCGGTCAGTCAAGAGACCCAGTACTTC	CASSPVSQETQYF
TRBJ2-1	TRBV29-1	few	TRBD2	TGCAGCGTTGCTAGCGGAAGCTACAATGAGCAGTTCTTC	CSVASGSYNEQFF
TRBJ2-1	TRBV11-2	.	.	TGTGCCAGCAGCCCCTTGCGGGGCTCCTACAATGAGCAGTTCTTC	CASSPLRGSYNEQFF
TRBJ2-1	TRBV19	.	TRBD1	TGTGCCACAAGTCTCGGGACAGCAAACAATGAGCAGTTCTTC	CATSLGTANNEQFF
TRBJ2-3	TRBV19	few	TRBD1	TGTGCCAGTAGCGACGGACAGGGGGAGACAGATACGCAGTATTTT	CASSDGQGETDTQYF
TRBJ2-1	TRBV9	.	.	TGTGCCAGCAGCGCAGGGGTACGGGATGAGCAGTTCTTC	CASSAGVRDEQFF
TRBJ2-2	TRBV5-1	.	.	TGCGCCAGCAGCTTGGGGGCGGAGCTGTTTTTT	CASSLGAELFF
TRBJ1-5	TRBV28	.	.	TGTGCCAGCAGTTATTCCTCCCGAGGGGGTCAGGAGCCCCAGCATTTT	CASSYSSRGGQEPQHF
TRBJ1-2	TRBV19	.	TRBD1	TGTGCCAGTAGAACAGGGACAGGTGACTATGGCTACACCTTC	CASRTGTGDYGYTF
TRBJ1-6	TRBV11-2	.	TRBD1	TGTGCCAGCAGCCCCGACAGGGTTGGGAATTCACCCCTCCACTTT	CASSPDRVGNSPLHF
TRBJ2-1	TRBV5-3	.	TRBD2	TGTGCCAGAAGCTATGTAGCGGGAGGGATCGACAATGAGCAGTTCTTC	CARSYVAGGIDNEQFF
TRBJ2-7	TRBV28	.	.	TGTGCCAGCAGTCTCCGGGTCCCTTTCTACGAGCAGTACTTC	CASSLRVPFYEQYF
TRBJ2-5	TRBV19	.	.	TGTGCCAGTAGTCTGACACGGCGCGGGTACCAAGAGACCCAGTACTTC	CASSLTRRGYQETQYF
TRBJ2-3	TRBV9	.	TRBD2	TGTGCCAGCAGCGCGCGGGAGGGGGGCACAGATACGCAGTATTTT	CASSAREGGTDTQYF
TRBJ2-1	TRBV27	.	TRBD2	TGTGCCAGCAGTTTCCCGGCTAGCGGGGGGGCTCGGGAGCAGTTCTTC	CASSFPASGGAREQFF